Below are 19 T cell receptor beta chains sequenced from a single sample in a study of T cell responses to AZD1222 COVID-19 vaccine. TCRdb's copy holds only in-frame clones and misses some; the assay was immunoSEQ multiplex PCR. The table has 100,000 to 150,000 clones, about nine tenths seen once. The material was peripheral blood, obtained on day 0 of AZD1222 vaccination. These receptors were obtained from an adult in good health.

The chain carries TRBV6-5 and TRBJ1-6; D not resolved. Germline V gene data show CDR1 as MNHEY and CDR2 as SVGAGI. Between the trimmed V and J ends, which lost 10 bases and 5 bases, there was a span of 18 bases. CDR3 length: 15 amino acids. The CDR3 DNA reads as TGTGCCACTACCGCACTGGGGAATCATAATTCACCCCTCCACTTT. Its protein product is CATTALGNHNSPLHF.

The chain recombines TRBV6-5 with TRBJ1-2, with 7 bases matching TRBD1. The CDR3 consists of 14 residues. Germline V lookup: CDR1 MNHEY, CDR2 SVGAGI. V trimming: 6 bases; J trimming: 2 bases; junction bases outside the gene matches: 6. The CDR3 nucleotides are TGTGCCAGCAGCCAACGGACAGGAAACTATGGCTACACCTTC. This translates into CASSQRTGNYGYTF.

The chain uses TRBV5-1 and TRBJ1-2; D ambiguous. CDR1 and CDR2 from the germline V gene are SGHRS and YFSETQ. Deletions cut 4 bases from V and 5 bases from J, with 18 bases between. The CDR3 spans 15 residues. The CDR3 loop is CASSLETGSPYGYTF. The CDR3 DNA follows: TGCGCCAGCAGCCTGGAAACGGGGTCCCCTTATGGCTACACCTTC.

The rearrangement links TRBV5-4 to TRBJ2-7, with 7 bases identical to TRBD1. The CDR3 is 14 amino acids. Germline values: CDR1 SGHNT, CDR2 YYREEE (reference sequence). After removal of 0 bases from V and 1 base from J, the junction contained 1 base not matched to a gene. CDR3 region: CASSLGQGSYEQYF. As DNA, the CDR3 is TGTGCCAGCAGCTTGGGACAGGGATCCTACGAGCAGTACTTC.

In the case of this clone: Other DNA sequences in this specimen translate into the identical CDR3. V is TRBV5-1 and J is TRBJ1-5; no clear D. This CDR3 is 13 amino acids long. Per germline, CDR1 SGHRS and CDR2 YFSETQ. The ends were cut back, 0 bases at V and 1 base at J, with 2 bases in the middle. The CDR3 coding sequence is TGCGCCAGCAGCTTGGGGAGCAATCAGCCCCAGCATTTT. It translates to CASSLGSNQPQHF.

The chain combines TRBV18 with TRBJ1-1, with 7 positions matching TRBD1. The CDR3 spans 15 residues. V lost 4 bases and J lost 0; bases outside the gene matches: 5. The germline gives CDR1 KGHSH, CDR2 LQKENI. The CDR3 bases are TGTGCCAGCTCACTACTGACAGGGATGAACACTGAAGCTTTCTTT. Translating it yields CASSLLTGMNTEAFF.

This chain connects TRBV19 to TRBJ1-5; 8 bases are a match to TRBD1. This CDR3 is 16 amino acids long. The V gene's germline CDR1 is LNHDA and CDR2 SQIVND (reference sequence). Germline trimming cut 5 bases from V and 1 base from J; bases unmatched to any gene: 7. The CDR3 nucleotides are TGTGCCAGTAGTTCTATGACAGGGGCGAGCAATCAGCCCCAGCATTTT. The encoded protein is CASSSMTGASNQPQHF. Looking up the rest from reference TRBV19 and TRBJ1-5 gives the full variable domain: DGGITQSPKYLFRKEGQNVTLSCEQNLNHDAMYWYRQDPGQGLRLIYYSQIVNDFQKGDIAEGYSVSREKKESFPLTVTSAQKNPTAFYLCASSSMTGASNQPQHFGDGTRLSIL.

V gene TRBV2 combines with J gene TRBJ1-2, with D hard to call. The CDR3 spans 13 residues. Germline CDR1 reads SNHLY; CDR2 reads FYNNEI. Trimming pared 3 bases from V and 8 bases from J, leaving 13 bases between. Written as DNA, the CDR3 is TGTGCCAGCAGTGAGGGCGGCCGATCCGGCTACACCTTC. This codes for CASSEGGRSGYTF.

The CDR3 loop reads CASSLGTAYNEKLFF. The CDR3 DNA follows: TGTGCCAGCAGCCTTGGGACAGCCTATAATGAAAAACTGTTTTTT. This chain joins TRBV7-8 and TRBJ1-4, with 7 bases that match TRBD1. V lost 5 bases, J lost 4 bases, and 7 bases stayed unmatched. Germline V gene sequence: CDR1 SGHVS, CDR2 FQNEAQ. The CDR3 has 15 amino acids.

The chain recombines TRBV6-5 with TRBJ1-4; 9 bases map to TRBD1. V lost 8 bases, J lost 5 bases, and 9 bases stayed unmatched. The germline CDR1 and CDR2 sequences are MNHEY and SVGAGI. The CDR3 totals 15 residues. CDR3 protein: CASEGQGVLNEKLFF. The CDR3 region has the DNA TGTGCCAGCGAGGGACAGGGTGTTTTAAATGAAAAACTGTTTTTT.

This clone was seen only once. The chain carries TRBV18 and TRBJ2-5; D ambiguous. This CDR3 is built from 13 residues. The germline V and J ends were trimmed by 0 bases and 1 base, with 3 bases remaining between them. CDR1 KGHSH and CDR2 LQKENI come from the germline V gene. The CDR3 DNA is TGTGCCAGCTCACCACCTGGCCAAGAGACCCAGTACTTC. It translates to CASSPPGQETQYF.

V usage is TRBV7-3 and J usage is TRBJ2-2; TRBD1 matches at 8 bases. CDR1 and CDR2 (germline): SGHTA, FQGTGA. The length of the CDR3 is 14 residues. J gave up 3 bases and V 5 bases, and 2 bases lay outside the gene matches. The CDR3 loop is CASSPDRDTGELFF. The CDR3 DNA is TGTGCCAGCAGCCCGGACAGGGACACCGGGGAGCTGTTTTTT.

The rearrangement joins TRBV9 to TRBJ1-2; D perhaps matches TRBD1 (5 bases). From germline, CDR1 is SGDLS and CDR2 YYNGEE. The V gene lost 4 bases and the J gene lost 0 bases, with 10 bases spanning the gap. This CDR3 is 14 amino acids long. CDR3 protein: CASSQGGTNYGYTF. The CDR3 region has the DNA TGTGCCAGCAGCCAGGGTGGGACTAACTATGGCTACACCTTC.

This clone was seen more than once but under ten times. CDR3 sequence: CAWTKQFNQPQHF. DNA of the CDR3: TGTGCCTGGACAAAACAGTTCAATCAGCCCCAGCATTTT. This chain uses TRBV30 with TRBJ1-5; D remains ambiguous. This CDR3 is built from 13 residues. Trimming pared 4 bases from V and 3 bases from J, leaving 10 bases between. Looked up from germline, CDR1 is GTSNPN and CDR2 is SVGIG (reference sequence).

The V gene is TRBV12-3 or TRBV12-4, the J gene TRBJ2-1; D perhaps matches TRBD2 (6 bases). V was clipped by 3 bases and J by 3 bases, with 6 bases between them. This CDR3 region has 13 residues. This chain's CDR3 is CASSFGGYNEQFF. The CDR3 nucleotides read TGTGCCAGCAGTTTCGGGGGCTACAATGAGCAGTTCTTC.

J is TRBJ1-2 and V is TRBV6-4, with D possibly TRBD1 on 6 matching bases. Per germline, CDR1 MRHNA and CDR2 SNTAGT. V was shortened by 6 bases and J by 1 base, with 12 bases between the two germline ends. The CDR3 sequence is 14 residues long. For the CDR3, the DNA is TGTGCCAGCAGCCCCGGACAGTTTAACTATGGCTACACCTTC. Residues: CASSPGQFNYGYTF.

The rearrangement links TRBV7-2 to TRBJ1-1; D is perhaps TRBD1 (6 bases). Germline-derived CDR1 and CDR2 are SGHTA and FQGNSA. The CDR3 contains 14 residues. V was shortened by 5 bases and J by 0 bases, with 10 bases between the two germline ends. The CDR3 sequence is CASSPAGVNTEAFF. The CDR3 DNA reads TGTGCCAGCAGCCCGGCAGGGGTGAACACTGAAGCTTTCTTT.

The genes are TRBV18 and TRBJ2-5; TRBD1 aligns across 8 bases. This CDR3 has 15 amino acids. V was clipped by 3 bases and J by 0 bases; unmatched bases: 3. Germline V gene data show CDR1 as KGHSH and CDR2 as LQKENI. As DNA, the CDR3 is TGTGCCAGCTCACCCAGGGGGCTCAACCAAGAGACCCAGTACTTC. Its translation is CASSPRGLNQETQYF.

This clone has just a few counts. Different DNA sequences within this sample yield the same CDR3. V gene TRBV6-6 combines with J gene TRBJ2-5; the match to TRBD2 covers 9 bases. CDR1 is MNHNY and CDR2 is SVGAGI in the germline V gene (reference sequence). The CDR3 totals 16 residues. J lost 1 base, V lost 4 bases, and 7 bases had no gene match. The CDR3 bases are TGTGCCAGCAGTTTTGGGCTAGCGGGGATCCAAGAGACCCAGTACTTC. This encodes CASSFGLAGIQETQYF.